These 10 T cell receptor beta chains were all obtained from the same sample, sequenced in a study of early T cells in non-severe SARS-CoV-2 infection. One entry per CDR3 protein results from TCRdb running MiXCR on the 5' RACE reads. This table has some 49,000 distinct CDR3 sequences, 10% to 15% appearing once. The specimen sequenced was whole blood. The receptors originated from an adult who was a healthcare worker with PCR-confirmed SARS-CoV-2 infection or an uninfected control (not recorded which).

This clonotype showed up many times. The chain recombines TRBV3-1 with TRBJ1-2, with D unclear. The V gene lost 5 bases and the J gene lost 4 bases, with 17 bases spanning the gap. This CDR3 region has 15 residues. Per the germline V gene, CDR1 is LGHDT and CDR2 is YNNKEL (reference sequence). CDR3 nucleotide sequence: TGTGCCAGCAGCGAAACCCACCCACCCCTCTATGGCTACACCTTC. This encodes CASSETHPPLYGYTF.

This rearrangement joins TRBV7-2 to TRBJ2-1; D is perhaps TRBD2 (7 bases). Germline CDR1 SGHTA, CDR2 FQGNSA. The CDR3 length is 15 residues. V lost 3 bases and J 4 bases, leaving 13 bases between the germline ends. Written as DNA, the CDR3 is TGTGCCAGCAGCTTTCGGGGGGCAGGTTACAATGAGCAGTTCTTC. It specifies CASSFRGAGYNEQFF.

The table lists this clonotype with many counts. The rearrangement joins TRBV7-8 to TRBJ1-5; maybe TRBD1 (5 bases). CDR1 and CDR2 (germline): SGHVS, FQNEAQ. Between the trimmed V and J ends, which lost 1 base and 3 bases, there was a span of 7 bases. This CDR3 comprises 14 residues. The CDR3 spells CASSLGGNNQPQHF. The CDR3 DNA is TGTGCCAGCAGCTTAGGGGGGAACAATCAGCCCCAGCATTTT. Using reference TRBV7-8 and TRBJ1-5 for the parts outside the CDR3, the full variable domain is GAGVSQSPRYKVAKRGQDVALRCDPISGHVSLFWYQQALGQGPEFLTYFQNEAQLDKSGLPSDRFFAERPEGSVSTLKIQRTQQEDSAVYLCASSLGGNNQPQHFGDGTRLSIL.

The chain links TRBV11-2 to TRBJ2-1; 10 nucleotides align to TRBD1. CDR1 and CDR2 from the germline V gene are SGHAT and FQNNGV. V lost 1 base to trimming and J lost 2 bases; unmatched junction nucleotides: 5. This CDR3 is built from 17 residues. The CDR3 DNA sequence: TGTGCCAGCAGCTTAGTGGGTGACAGGGGGCCCTACAATGAGCAGTTCTTC. Protein product: CASSLVGDRGPYNEQFF. Full variable domain (rest looked up from reference TRBV11-2 and TRBJ2-1): EAGVAQSPRYKIIEKRQSVAFWCNPISGHATLYWYQQILGQGPKLLIQFQNNGVVDDSQLPKDRFSAERLKGVDSTLKIQPAKLEDSAVYLCASSLVGDRGPYNEQFFGPGTRLTVL.

This clonotype has only a few counts. This rearrangement joins TRBV19 to TRBJ2-7; 9 positions agree with TRBD2. Trimming at V came to 3 bases and at J to 3 bases, leaving 6 bases not matched to a gene. Germline V gene data show CDR1 as LNHDA and CDR2 as SQIVND (reference sequence). The CDR3 totals 15 residues. The CDR3 is CASSMGLAGFYEQYF. The CDR3 coding sequence is TGTGCCAGTAGTATGGGTCTAGCGGGATTCTACGAGCAGTACTTC. The full variable domain, completed using reference TRBV19 and TRBJ2-7, is DGGITQSPKYLFRKEGQNVTLSCEQNLNHDAMYWYRQDPGQGLRLIYYSQIVNDFQKGDIAEGYSVSREKKESFPLTVTSAQKNPTAFYLCASSMGLAGFYEQYFGPGTRLTVT.

For this clonotype: This could be a read error, since a much larger clone is one nucleotide away. This sequence joins TRBV6-2 or TRBV6-3 and TRBJ1-1; D is unclear. The CDR3 contains 16 residues. Germline V gene lookup returns CDR1 MNHEY and CDR2 SVGEGT. With 6 bases removed from V and 4 bases from J, the gap between germline ends came to 21 bases. CDR3 sequence: CASRSFPTQRSTEAFF. In DNA, the CDR3 is TGTGCCAGCAGATCATTTCCGACACAGAGGAGCACTGAAGCTTTCTTT.

This clonotype was detected many times. This sequence joins TRBV2 and TRBJ2-5; the D gene is possibly TRBD2 (5 bases). V lost 3 bases and J 5 bases, leaving 13 bases between the germline ends. This CDR3 is 14 amino acids long. Germline values: CDR1 SNHLY, CDR2 FYNNEI. Here the CDR3 DNA reads TGTGCCAGCAGTGATATCGAGGGAGCGGAGACCCAGTACTTC. This translates into CASSDIEGAETQYF. The full variable domain, with the rest looked up from reference TRBV2 and TRBJ2-5, is EPEVTQTPSHQVTQMGQEVILRCVPISNHLYFYWYRQILGQKVEFLVSFYNNEISEKSEIFDDQFSVERPDGSNFTLKIRSTKLEDSAMYFCASSDIEGAETQYFGPGTRLLVL.

This clonotype was seen at least ten times. The chain employs TRBV3-1 and TRBJ2-1; 11 positions match TRBD2. The CDR3 length is 15 residues. In germline, CDR1 is LGHDT, CDR2 YNNKEL (reference sequence). V lost 4 bases, J lost 4 bases, and 3 bases stayed unmatched. CDR3 sequence (DNA): TGTGCCAGCAGCCTAGCGGGGGGGCCTTACAATGAGCAGTTCTTC. Translation: CASSLAGGPYNEQFF.

This clonotype was seen ten or more times. The V and J genes are TRBV11-2 and TRBJ2-1; 10 nucleotides align to TRBD2. Germline V lookup: CDR1 SGHAT, CDR2 FQNNGV. V dropped 4 bases and J dropped 4; count of bases not matched to a gene: 16. The CDR3 contains 19 residues. Here the CDR3 DNA reads TGTGCCAGCAGCTCTATGATCATCGCGACTAGCGGGCCGTACAATGAGCAGTTCTTC. It yields the protein CASSSMIIATSGPYNEQFF.

Many counts were recorded for this clonotype. V is TRBV24-1 and J is TRBJ2-3, with 8 bases fitting TRBD2. V lost 3 bases and J lost 4; bases outside the gene matches: 8. The CDR3 has 16 amino acids. Germline-derived CDR1 and CDR2 are KGHDR and SFDVKD. This chain's CDR3 is CATSDPSGRYSDTQYF. The CDR3 bases are TGTGCCACCAGTGATCCGAGCGGGAGATACTCAGATACGCAGTATTTT.